This T cell receptor beta chain comes out of a study of T cells in localized non-small cell lung cancer. Germline CDR1 and CDR2: LNHDA and SQIVND (reference sequence). This CDR3 contains 15 residues. The V and J ends lost 2 bases and 6 bases, in that order; junction bases with no gene match: 7. Profiled with immunoSEQ multiplex PCR; TCRdb holds only in-frame clones, not every one. The table lists approximately 83,000 clones, 88% of them singletons. This TCR came from a woman aged 40-75 years with stage I squamous cell lung carcinoma. The sequences come from peripheral blood, collected before any cancer treatment. The V gene is TRBV19, the J gene TRBJ2-1; 7 nucleotides align to TRBD1. The CDR3 DNA sequence: TGTGCCAGTAGTATAACGACAGGGTATTTCAATGAGCAGTTCTTC. It specifies CASSITTGYFNEQFF.